The present T cell receptor beta chain was sequenced within a study of T cells in Graves' hyperthyroidism and ophthalmopathy. This clonotype appeared many times. The V gene's germline CDR1 is SGHTA and CDR2 FQGTGA. The CDR3 loop spans 15 amino acids. V trimming: 5 bases; J trimming: 6 bases; junction bases outside the gene matches: 12. RNA transcripts served as the template for amplifying TCR beta CDR3 regions. First-round RT-PCR of the TCR CDR3 relied on the HTBI primer set. TCRdb redid the calling of the multiplex PCR reads with MiXCR, one entry per CDR3 protein. The sample has about 640,000 distinct CDR3 sequences; 20% are singletons.

Sequences were obtained from blood. The chain joins TRBV7-3 to TRBJ2-7, with TRBD2 matching 8 bases. The sequence was collected from a man aged 25 to 40 with Graves' ophthalmopathy. The CDR3 reads CASSPSHVGGGEQYF. The CDR3 DNA is TGTGCCAGCAGCCCCTCACACGTCGGGGGGGGCGAGCAGTACTTC.